What follows are 23 T cell receptor beta chains derived from one specimen sequenced in a study of T cell repertoires in ileal Crohn's disease. Some clones are missing from TCRdb's copy, which holds only in-frame ones; the method was immunoSEQ multiplex PCR. The data show roughly 7,000 clones, around four fifths seen once. The sequenced sample was ileal tissue. Receptors were obtained from an adult with Crohn's disease.

This clone was picked up a small number of times. The chain has TRBV7-2 and TRBJ2-7; 10 bases are shared with TRBD1. V dropped 8 bases and J dropped 7; count of bases not matched to a gene: 14. CDR3 length: 15 residues. Germline loops: CDR1 SGHTA, CDR2 FQGNSA. DNA of the CDR3: TGTGCCAGCCTTCCTGGGACAGGGGTGTTTAGGGAGCAGTACTTC. It translates to CASLPGTGVFREQYF.

The genes are TRBV7-9 and TRBJ2-3, with D possibly being TRBD1 (6 bases). This CDR3 is 14 amino acids long. Germline-derived CDR1 and CDR2 are SEHNR and FQNEAQ (reference sequence). The germline V and J ends were trimmed by 1 base and 4 bases, with 9 bases remaining between them. The CDR3 loop reads CASSLGAGADTQYF. The DNA of the CDR3 is TGTGCCAGCAGCTTAGGCGCAGGGGCAGATACGCAGTATTTT.

The chain employs TRBV6-5 and TRBJ1-6; D possibly corresponds to TRBD1 (6 bases). The length of the CDR3 is 16 residues. The germline V gene encodes CDR1 MNHEY and CDR2 SVGAGI. V lost 4 bases to trimming and J lost 0 bases, with 10 bases between them. The CDR3 DNA sequence: TGTGCCAGCAGTTTGGACAGTCGCTCCTATAATTCACCCCTCCACTTT. Translated, it gives CASSLDSRSYNSPLHF.

This clone was counted once. The gene calls are TRBV6-6 and TRBJ2-7; D remains ambiguous. The CDR3 covers 11 residues. CDR1 MNHNY and CDR2 SVGAGI come from the germline V gene (reference sequence). V dropped 6 bases and J dropped 5 bases, with 8 bases sitting between them. The CDR3 DNA is TGTGCCAGCAGCAGGTGGAACGAGCAGTACTTC. Protein product: CASSRWNEQYF.

The J gene is TRBJ1-1, the V gene TRBV5-1; 7 nucleotides agree with TRBD1. Trimming took 0 bases from V and 4 from J; bases not matched to a gene: 12. This CDR3 has 17 amino acids. CDR1 and CDR2 (germline): SGHRS, YFSETQ. The CDR3 coding sequence is TGCGCCAGCAGCTTGGGCGTAGGACAGGCGGCCGGCACTGAAGCTTTCTTT. Its protein product is CASSLGVGQAAGTEAFF.

The chain recombines TRBV7-8 with TRBJ2-3; 15 bases match TRBD2. V lost 5 bases, J lost 4 bases, and 4 bases stayed unmatched. CDR3 length equals 16 residues. CDR1 is SGHVS and CDR2 is FQNEAQ in the germline V gene. The CDR3 region is CASSPRTSGGADTQYF. The DNA for the CDR3 is TGTGCCAGCAGCCCCCGGACTAGCGGGGGGGCAGATACGCAGTATTTT.

J is TRBJ1-2 and V is TRBV29-1; no clear D gene. The CDR3 runs to 15 residues. V was shortened by 4 bases and J by 2 bases, with 17 bases between the two germline ends. The germline gives CDR1 SQVTM, CDR2 ANQGSEA. CDR3: CSVVRGPEENYGYTF. CDR3 DNA sequence: TGCAGCGTTGTGAGAGGGCCAGAGGAGAACTATGGCTACACCTTC.

The rearrangement uses TRBV10-2 and TRBJ1-1; 7 bases align to TRBD1. Trimming at V came to 3 bases and at J to 4 bases, leaving 2 bases not matched to a gene. Per germline, CDR1 WSHSY and CDR2 SAAADI. The CDR3 consists of 13 residues. For the CDR3, the DNA is TGCGCCAGCAGTGACAGGGGGAGCACTGAAGCTTTCTTT. This codes for CASSDRGSTEAFF.

This chain uses TRBV7-9 with TRBJ2-7; 7 nucleotides match TRBD2. The CDR3 totals 14 residues. V lost 3 bases, J lost 2 bases, and 4 bases stayed unmatched. Germline V CDR1 and CDR2: SEHNR, FQNEAQ (reference sequence). The CDR3 here is CASSFDGRTYEQYF. Here the CDR3 DNA reads TGTGCCAGCAGCTTCGACGGGAGGACCTACGAGCAGTACTTC.

This clone appeared a single time. The chain carries TRBV9 and TRBJ2-3; 8 nucleotides align to TRBD2. Germline V lookup: CDR1 SGDLS, CDR2 YYNGEE. This CDR3 is 14 amino acids long. Losses at the gene ends were 3 bases for V and 5 bases for J; bases not matched to a gene: 5. The CDR3: CASSAPGGGDTQYF. The DNA of the CDR3 is TGTGCCAGCAGCGCCCCGGGGGGGGGAGATACGCAGTATTTT.

The chain employs TRBV6-5 and TRBJ1-1; D is possibly TRBD1 (6 bases). Trimming took off 4 bases at V and 2 bases at J, with 17 bases between the two ends. This CDR3 region has 16 residues. Germline V gene lookup returns CDR1 MNHEY and CDR2 SVGAGI. The CDR3 DNA follows: TGTGCCAGCAGTTTAGCGGGACACTCTTCTAACACTGAAGCTTTCTTT. Its protein product is CASSLAGHSSNTEAFF.

This clone was seen a few times. V usage is TRBV7-9 and J usage is TRBJ1-4; unclear D gene. Trimming took 5 bases from V and 6 from J, leaving 16 bases between them. Germline CDR1 and CDR2: SEHNR and FQNEAQ (reference sequence). This CDR3 spans 15 amino acids. The CDR3, as DNA: TGTGCCAGCAGCCCTCCAGGCACTAGGGATGAAAAACTGTTTTTT. The encoded protein is CASSPPGTRDEKLFF.

This clone has a handful of counts. The chain recombines TRBV9 with TRBJ1-1; D is uncertain. Trimming stripped 0 bases from V and 8 bases from J, with 11 bases between. The CDR3 sequence is 13 residues long. The germline V gene encodes CDR1 SGDLS and CDR2 YYNGEE. The CDR3 DNA sequence: TGTGCCAGCAGCGTAGACGGGTCGGGGGAAGCTTTCTTT. It translates to CASSVDGSGEAFF.

This chain links TRBV6-5 with TRBJ1-1; possibly TRBD1 for D (6 bases). CDR3 length equals 16 residues. Germline-derived CDR1 and CDR2 are MNHEY and SVGAGI. V shed 0 bases and J shed 1 base, with 12 bases lying between them. This chain's CDR3 is CASSYSQGLRNTEAFF. CDR3 bases: TGTGCCAGCAGTTACTCGCAGGGGCTAAGGAACACTGAAGCTTTCTTT.

The CDR3 sequence: CASSLSGKGTDTQYF. Here the CDR3 DNA reads TGTGCCAGCAGCCTTAGCGGGAAGGGCACAGATACGCAGTATTTT. V gene TRBV7-2 combines with J gene TRBJ2-3; 8 bases are shared with TRBD2. This CDR3 is built from 15 residues. Trimming cost V 5 bases and J 1 base; bases outside gene matches: 5. Germline V gene lookup returns CDR1 SGHTA and CDR2 FQGNSA.

The V and J genes are TRBV5-1 and TRBJ2-2; unclear D gene. V was clipped by 9 bases and J by 4 bases, with 13 bases between them. The CDR3 is 13 amino acids. Per the germline V gene, CDR1 is SGHRS and CDR2 is YFSETQ. The CDR3 sequence is CATKKEPTGELFF. In DNA form, the CDR3 reads TGCGCCACTAAGAAGGAGCCCACCGGGGAGCTGTTTTTT.

The chain employs TRBV6-5 and TRBJ2-5; TRBD1 matches 10 bases. Judging by the DNA end, TRBJ2-7 fits better; the J call may be wrong. Germline CDR1 is MNHEY and CDR2 is SVGAGI. The CDR3 spans 15 residues. The CDR3 spells CASRSRDRGNYEQYF. The DNA for the CDR3 is TGTGCCAGCCGAAGTAGGGACAGGGGTAACTACGAGCAGTACTTC.

The J gene is TRBJ2-7, the V gene TRBV28; 7 bases are shared with TRBD2. The V segment lost 2 bases and the J segment 4 bases; nucleotides outside the gene matches: 5. The CDR3 sequence is 14 residues long. The germline gives CDR1 MDHEN, CDR2 SYDVKM. The CDR3 protein is CASSLGRELYEQYF. The CDR3 nucleotides are TGTGCCAGCAGTTTAGGGCGGGAGTTATACGAGCAGTACTTC.

The chain recombines TRBV19 with TRBJ2-5; TRBD1 aligns across 7 bases. The trim removed 5 bases at V and 3 bases at J, leaving 3 bases unmatched. Germline CDR1 LNHDA, CDR2 SQIVND (reference sequence). The CDR3 is 13 amino acids. DNA of the CDR3: TGTGCCAGTAGTCAGCAGGGGGAAGAGACCCAGTACTTC. It encodes CASSQQGEETQYF. Looking up the rest from reference TRBV19 and TRBJ2-5 gives the full variable domain: DGGITQSPKYLFRKEGQNVTLSCEQNLNHDAMYWYRQDPGQGLRLIYYSQIVNDFQKGDIAEGYSVSREKKESFPLTVTSAQKNPTAFYLCASSQQGEETQYFGPGTRLLVL.

The chain is built from TRBV6-5 and TRBJ1-1; weak D call: TRBD1 (6 bases). V gave up 7 bases and J gave up 0 bases, with 15 bases separating them. Germline V gene data show CDR1 as MNHEY and CDR2 as SVGAGI. The CDR3 is 15 amino acids. The CDR3 DNA reads TGTGCCAGCAACGGGAGGGGGGACATGAACACTGAAGCTTTCTTT. Protein: CASNGRGDMNTEAFF.

On this clone itself: Its ends do not fully match the called genes, so a read error is possible. J is TRBJ2-5 and V is TRBV5-6; 7 nucleotides match TRBD1. CDR3 length: 19 amino acids. Germline-derived CDR1 and CDR2 are SGHDT and YYEEEE. CDR3 sequence reads: CASSLSPTGSFAYQGTQYF. The CDR3 DNA sequence: TGTGCCAGCAGCCTCTCCCCGACAGGGAGTTTTGCGTACCAAGGGACCCAGTACTTC. The full variable domain, its missing parts supplied by reference TRBV5-6 and TRBJ2-5, is DAGVTQSPTHLIKTRGQQVTLRCSPKSGHDTVSWYQQALGQGPQFIFQYYEEEERQRGNFPDRFSGHQFPNYSSELNVNALLLGDSALYLCASSLSPTGSFAYQGTQYFGPGTRLLVL.

The chain links TRBV27 to TRBJ1-2, with TRBD1 as a possible D gene (6 bases). Germline-derived CDR1 and CDR2 are MNHEY and SMNVEV (reference sequence). The CDR3 runs to 17 residues. V was shortened by 4 bases and J by 5 bases, with 23 bases between the two germline ends. Written as DNA, the CDR3 is TGTGCCAGCAGTTCTTTCGGGGGGCGTCTGGCAGAGTATGGCTACACCTTC. Encoded protein: CASSSFGGRLAEYGYTF.

This clone showed up just a few times. The chain joins TRBV6-4 to TRBJ1-1; maybe TRBD1 (5 bases). Trimming stripped 2 bases from V and 11 bases from J, with 9 bases between. The CDR3 length is 11 residues. The germline V gene encodes CDR1 MRHNA and CDR2 SNTAGT. In DNA, the CDR3 is TGTGCCAGCAGTGACGCGGGGCGCGCTTTCTTT. The encoded protein is CASSDAGRAFF.